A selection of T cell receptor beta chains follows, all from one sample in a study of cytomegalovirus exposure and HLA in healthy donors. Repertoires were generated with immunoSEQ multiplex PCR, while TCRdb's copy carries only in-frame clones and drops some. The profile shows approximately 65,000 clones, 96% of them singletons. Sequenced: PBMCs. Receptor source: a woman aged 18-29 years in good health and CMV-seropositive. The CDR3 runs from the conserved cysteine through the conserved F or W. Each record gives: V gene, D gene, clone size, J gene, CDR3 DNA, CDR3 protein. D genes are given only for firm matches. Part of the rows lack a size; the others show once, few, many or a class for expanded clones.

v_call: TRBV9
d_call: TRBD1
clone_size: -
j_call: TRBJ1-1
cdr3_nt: TGTGCCAGCAGCGTAGGTCACAGGGGAAACACTGAAGCTTTCTTT
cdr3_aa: CASSVGHRGNTEAFF

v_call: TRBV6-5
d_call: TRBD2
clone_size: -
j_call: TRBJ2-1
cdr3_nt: TGTGCCAGCAGTCCGCTCGAGGGGAGGGCCAATGAGCAGTTCTTC
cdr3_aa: CASSPLEGRANEQFF

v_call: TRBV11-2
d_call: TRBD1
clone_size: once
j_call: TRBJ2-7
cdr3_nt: TGTGCCAGCAGCATGTCCGGGACAGGGATCTACGAGCAGTACTTC
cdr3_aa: CASSMSGTGIYEQYF

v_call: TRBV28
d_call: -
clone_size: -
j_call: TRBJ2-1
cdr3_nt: TGTGCCAGCAGTCCAGGAGGCCTCTACAATGAGCAGTTCTTC
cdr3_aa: CASSPGGLYNEQFF

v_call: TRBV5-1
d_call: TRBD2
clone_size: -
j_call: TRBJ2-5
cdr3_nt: TGCGCCAGCAGCTTGGGTACTAGCGGACAAGAGACCCAGTACTTC
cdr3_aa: CASSLGTSGQETQYF

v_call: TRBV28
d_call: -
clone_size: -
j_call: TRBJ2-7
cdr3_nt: TGTGCCAGCAGTTTCGTCCAGGGTGCCCACGAGCAGTACTTC
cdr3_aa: CASSFVQGAHEQYF

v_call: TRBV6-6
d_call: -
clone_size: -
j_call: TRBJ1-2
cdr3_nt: TGTGCCAGCAGCCCTGCCGAGCCTACCGGCTACACCTTC
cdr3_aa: CASSPAEPTGYTF

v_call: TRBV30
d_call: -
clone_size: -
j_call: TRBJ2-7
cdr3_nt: TGTGCCTGGAGTGTAGACAGAACCTACGAGCAGTACTTC
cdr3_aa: CAWSVDRTYEQYF

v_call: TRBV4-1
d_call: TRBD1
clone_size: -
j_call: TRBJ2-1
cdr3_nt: TGCGCCAGCAGCGGGGGACAGGACAATGAGCAGTTCTTC
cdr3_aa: CASSGGQDNEQFF

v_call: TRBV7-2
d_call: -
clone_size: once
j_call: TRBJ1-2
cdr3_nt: TGTGCCAGCAGCCCCCGTCAGACAGCGCCGGGCTCCTTC
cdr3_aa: CASSPRQTAPGSF

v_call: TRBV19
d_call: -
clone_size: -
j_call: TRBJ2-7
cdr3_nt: TGTGCCAGTACCCCCGGTAAGGGACACTCCTACGAGCAGTACTTC
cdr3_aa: CASTPGKGHSYEQYF

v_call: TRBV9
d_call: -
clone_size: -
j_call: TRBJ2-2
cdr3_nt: TGTGCCAGCAGCGTCGAGGTCGGGGACACCGGGGAGCTGTTTTTT
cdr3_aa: CASSVEVGDTGELFF

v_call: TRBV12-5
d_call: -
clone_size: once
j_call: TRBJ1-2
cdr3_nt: TGTGCTAGTTATGTGGGCGACTATGGCTACACCTTC
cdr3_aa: CASYVGDYGYTF

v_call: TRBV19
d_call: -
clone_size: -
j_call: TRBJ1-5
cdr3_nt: TGTGCCAGTCTTGACAGGTATAGCAATCAGCCCCAGCATTTT
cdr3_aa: CASLDRYSNQPQHF

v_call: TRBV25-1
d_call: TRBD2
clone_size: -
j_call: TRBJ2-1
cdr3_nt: TGTGCCAGCAGTGACCTAGCGGGAGGGTCTCATGAGCAGTTCTTC
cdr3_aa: CASSDLAGGSHEQFF

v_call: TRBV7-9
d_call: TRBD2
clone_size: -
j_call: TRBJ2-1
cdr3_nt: TGTGCCAGCAGCTTAGGCCCCTCTAGCGGGTCCTACAATGAGCAGTTCTTC
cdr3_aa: CASSLGPSSGSYNEQFF

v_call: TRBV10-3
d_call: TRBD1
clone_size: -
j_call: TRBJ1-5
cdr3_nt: TGTGCCATCAGTCCGGACAGGGGCGATCAGCCCCAGCATTTT
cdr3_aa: CAISPDRGDQPQHF

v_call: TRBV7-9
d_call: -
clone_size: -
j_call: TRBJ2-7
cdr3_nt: TGTGCCAGCAGCCCAGGCTACGAGCAGTACTTC
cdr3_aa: CASSPGYEQYF

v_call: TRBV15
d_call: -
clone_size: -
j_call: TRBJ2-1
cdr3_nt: TGTGCCACCAGCAGAGGAGGGCCGTTTTACAATGAGCAGTTCTTC
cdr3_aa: CATSRGGPFYNEQFF

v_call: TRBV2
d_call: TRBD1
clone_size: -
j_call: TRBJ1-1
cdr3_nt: TGTGCCAGCAGCGACCGGACAGGGAACACTGAAGCTTTCTTT
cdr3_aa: CASSDRTGNTEAFF

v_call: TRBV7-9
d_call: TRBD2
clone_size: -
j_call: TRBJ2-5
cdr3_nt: TGTGCCAGCAGCCCCCTAGCGGGAGCCAAGACCCAGTACTTC
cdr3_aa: CASSPLAGAKTQYF

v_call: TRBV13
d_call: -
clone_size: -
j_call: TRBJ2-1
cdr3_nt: TGTGCCAGCAGCCCTCCCCCTAGGGGGCTAGCGAACTACAATGAGCAGTTCTTC
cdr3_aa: CASSPPPRGLANYNEQFF

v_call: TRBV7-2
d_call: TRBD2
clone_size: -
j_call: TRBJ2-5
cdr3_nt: TGTGCCAGCAGCCCGGGGACGAGGCCCGGGGGGGAGACCCAGTACTTC
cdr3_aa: CASSPGTRPGGETQYF

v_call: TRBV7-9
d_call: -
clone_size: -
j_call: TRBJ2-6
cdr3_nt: TGTGCCAGCAGCTTAGTTTCGGCTGGGGCCAACGTCCTGACTTTC
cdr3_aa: CASSLVSAGANVLTF

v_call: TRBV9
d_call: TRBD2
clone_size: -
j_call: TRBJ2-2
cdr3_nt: TGTGCCAGCAGCCTGCCTCCCATTACTAGCGGGAGTACCGGGGAGCTGTTTTTT
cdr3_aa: CASSLPPITSGSTGELFF

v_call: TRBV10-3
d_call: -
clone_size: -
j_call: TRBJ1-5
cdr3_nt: TGTGCCATCAGTGACAGGTATCAGCCCCAGCATTTT
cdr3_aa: CAISDRYQPQHF

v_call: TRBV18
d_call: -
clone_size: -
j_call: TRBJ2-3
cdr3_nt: TGTGCCAGCTCACCAGAGCTTGTGAAAACCACAGATACGCAGTATTTT
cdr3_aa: CASSPELVKTTDTQYF

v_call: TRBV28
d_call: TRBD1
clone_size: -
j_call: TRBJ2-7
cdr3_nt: TGTGCCAGCAGTTCACAGGACAGGGGGCGTCGAGAGCAGTACTTC
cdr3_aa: CASSSQDRGRREQYF

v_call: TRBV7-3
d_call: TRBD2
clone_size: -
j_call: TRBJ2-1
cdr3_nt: TGTGCCAGCAGCCTAGCGGGAGTAAATGAGCAGTTCTTC
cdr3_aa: CASSLAGVNEQFF

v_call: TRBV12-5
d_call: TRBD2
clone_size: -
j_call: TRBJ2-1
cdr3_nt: TGTGCTAGTGGTTTGAGGGCGGGAGGGCCTGACAATGAGCAGTTCTTC
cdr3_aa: CASGLRAGGPDNEQFF

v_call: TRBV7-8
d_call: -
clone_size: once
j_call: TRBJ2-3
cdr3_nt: TGTGCCAGCAGCTTGGAGGGTCCAGATACGCAGTATTTT
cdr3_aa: CASSLEGPDTQYF

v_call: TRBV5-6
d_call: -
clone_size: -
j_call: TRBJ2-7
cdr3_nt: TGTGCCAGCAGCCAATTCAGTGTAACCTCCTACGAGCAGTACTTC
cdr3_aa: CASSQFSVTSYEQYF

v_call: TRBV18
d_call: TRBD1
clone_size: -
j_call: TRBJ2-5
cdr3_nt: TGTGCCAGCTTTTACGGGACAGGGGAGACCCAGTACTTC
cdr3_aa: CASFYGTGETQYF

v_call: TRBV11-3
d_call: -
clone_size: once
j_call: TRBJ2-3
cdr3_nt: TGTGCCAGCAGCTTTAGACTGTCACTAGCACCCACAGATACGCAGTATTTT
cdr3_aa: CASSFRLSLAPTDTQYF

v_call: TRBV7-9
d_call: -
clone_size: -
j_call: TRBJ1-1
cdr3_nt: TGTGCCAGCAGCTTAATTTGGCGGACAGATAACACTGAAGCTTTCTTT
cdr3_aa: CASSLIWRTDNTEAFF

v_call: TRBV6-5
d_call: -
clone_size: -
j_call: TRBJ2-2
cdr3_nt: TGTGCCAGCAGCCTCAGGGTCCCCGGGGAGCTGTTTTTT
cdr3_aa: CASSLRVPGELFF

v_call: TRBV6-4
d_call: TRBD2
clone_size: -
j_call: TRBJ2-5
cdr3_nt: TGTGCCAGCAGTGAAACACTAGCGGGAGGCATCGGGGAGACCCAGTACTTC
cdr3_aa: CASSETLAGGIGETQYF

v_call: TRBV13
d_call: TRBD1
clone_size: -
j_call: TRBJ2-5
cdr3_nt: TGTGCCAGCAGCAGCCGGGACAGGGAGGAGACCCAGTACTTC
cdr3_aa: CASSSRDREETQYF

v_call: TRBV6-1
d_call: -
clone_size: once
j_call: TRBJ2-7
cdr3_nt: TGTGCCAGCAGTGACGGCGGATACTACGAGCAGTACTTC
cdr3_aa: CASSDGGYYEQYF

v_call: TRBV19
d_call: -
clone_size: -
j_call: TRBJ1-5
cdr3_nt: TGTGCCAGTAGTCCAGGGAGGGTCAATCAGCCCCAGCATTTT
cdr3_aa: CASSPGRVNQPQHF

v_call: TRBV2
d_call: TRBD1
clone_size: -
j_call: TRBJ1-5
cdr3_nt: TGTGCCAGCAGGGCGGACAGGGGGCGTCATCAGCCCCAGCATTTT
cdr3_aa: CASRADRGRHQPQHF

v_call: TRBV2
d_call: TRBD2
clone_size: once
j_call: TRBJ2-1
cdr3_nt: TGTGCCAGCACTAGCGGGAGGACCTACAATGAGCAGTTCTTC
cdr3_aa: CASTSGRTYNEQFF

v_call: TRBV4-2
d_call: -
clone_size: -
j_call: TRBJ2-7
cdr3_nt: TGTGCCAGCAGCCAAGAGGTTCGGTGGGAGCAGTACTTC
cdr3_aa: CASSQEVRWEQYF

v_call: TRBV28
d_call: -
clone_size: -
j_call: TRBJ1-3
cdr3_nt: TGTGCCAGCAGCCAGGGATTAGGAAACACCATATATTTT
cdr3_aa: CASSQGLGNTIYF

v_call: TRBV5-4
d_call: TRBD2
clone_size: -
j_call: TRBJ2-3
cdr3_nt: TGTGCCAGCAGCTACCGGACTAGCGGGAGGCAAGATACGCAGTATTTT
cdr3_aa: CASSYRTSGRQDTQYF

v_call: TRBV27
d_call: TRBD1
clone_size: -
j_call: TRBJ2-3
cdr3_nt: TGTGCCAGCAGTTTATCGGGACAGGGTCCCACAGATACGCAGTATTTT
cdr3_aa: CASSLSGQGPTDTQYF

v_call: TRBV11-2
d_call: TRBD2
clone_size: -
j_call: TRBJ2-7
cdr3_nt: TGTGCCAGCAGCTATAGCGGGGTGGGCGAGCAGTACTTC
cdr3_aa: CASSYSGVGEQYF

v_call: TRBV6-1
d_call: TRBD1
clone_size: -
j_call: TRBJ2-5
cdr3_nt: TGTGCCAGCATTAACAGGGGGCGCGGGGAGACCCAGTACTTC
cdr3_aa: CASINRGRGETQYF

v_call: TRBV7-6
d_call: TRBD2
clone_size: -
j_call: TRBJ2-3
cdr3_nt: TGTGCCAGCAGTTTGGGGACTAGCGACACAGATACGCAGTATTTT
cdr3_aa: CASSLGTSDTDTQYF

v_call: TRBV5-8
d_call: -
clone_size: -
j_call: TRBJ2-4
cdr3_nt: TGTGCCAGCAGCTTGGGGCAGGGGCTCGGGTCCGGCAAAAACATTCAGTACTTC
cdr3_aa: CASSLGQGLGSGKNIQYF

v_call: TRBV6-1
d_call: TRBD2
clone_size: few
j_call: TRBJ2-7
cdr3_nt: TGTGCCAGCACCCGACTAGCGGGAGGCTACGAGCAGTACTTC
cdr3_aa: CASTRLAGGYEQYF

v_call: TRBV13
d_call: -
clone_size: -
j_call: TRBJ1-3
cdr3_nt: TGTGCCAGCAGCTTGGCGAGCGAAAACACCATATATTTT
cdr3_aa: CASSLASENTIYF